Listed below are T cell receptor beta chains from one sample, sequenced in a study of T cell responses to AZD1222 COVID-19 vaccine. TCRdb keeps only in-frame clones here, not all; method: immunoSEQ multiplex PCR. This repertoire shows approximately 80,000 clones, roughly 86% found once; its top ten account for approximately 4.7%. The sample was peripheral blood, taken on day 0 of MenACWY control vaccination. These TCRs come from an adult in good health. CDR3s include the opening cysteine and the closing phenylalanine or tryptophan. A D gene is named only where the DNA matches it firmly. Not all rows give a size; the values are once, few, many and, for expanded clones, a class.

j_call v_call d_call clone_size cdr3_aa cdr3_nt
TRBJ1-6 TRBV6-5 - - CASSYDWRYDSPLHF TGTGCCAGCAGTTACGATTGGAGATATGATTCACCCCTCCACTTT
TRBJ1-1 TRBV18 TRBD1 - CASSPTGTGVTEAFF TGTGCCAGCTCACCTACCGGGACAGGGGTCACTGAAGCTTTCTTT
TRBJ2-1 TRBV5-4 TRBD2 - CASRWGLAVSYNEQFF TGTGCCAGCAGATGGGGACTAGCGGTTTCCTACAATGAGCAGTTCTTC
TRBJ1-1 TRBV18 - - CASSPGRAEAFF TGTGCCAGCTCACCAGGGCGGGCTGAAGCTTTCTTT
TRBJ1-6 TRBV29-1 TRBD1 - CSVRTGSVDSPLHF TGCAGCGTTCGGACAGGGAGCGTCGATTCACCCCTCCACTTT
TRBJ2-5 TRBV7-9 TRBD2 - CASSLRLAEQETQYF TGTGCCAGCAGCCTTAGACTAGCGGAGCAAGAGACCCAGTACTTC
TRBJ1-2 TRBV20-1 - - CKLPLGRGYTF TGCAAACTCCCGTTGGGGAGAGGCTACACCTTC
TRBJ1-4 TRBV7-8 - - CASSYTTGIGLATNEKLFF TGTGCCAGCAGCTACACTACAGGGATTGGGCTTGCAACTAATGAAAAACTGTTTTTT
TRBJ2-7 TRBV28 - - CASSRVEQYF TGTGCCAGCAGTCGGGTCGAGCAGTACTTC
TRBJ2-5 TRBV7-3 TRBD2 - CASSSGLAGETQYF TGTGCCAGCAGCTCGGGACTAGCGGGGGAGACCCAGTACTTC
TRBJ1-2 TRBV6-2/TRBV6-3 - - CASSGGTRNYGYTF TGTGCCAGCAGTGGAGGGACACGGAACTATGGCTACACCTTC
TRBJ1-1 TRBV10-2 TRBD1 - CASSELQGAEAEAFF TGCGCCAGCAGTGAGCTCCAGGGGGCTGAAGCTGAAGCTTTCTTT
TRBJ2-3 TRBV19 - - CASSRNGGRTDTQYF TGTGCCAGTAGCCGAAACGGGGGGCGCACAGATACGCAGTATTTT
TRBJ1-1 TRBV28 - - CASRGAGDVPEAFF TGTGCCAGCAGGGGAGCGGGTGATGTGCCTGAAGCTTTCTTT
TRBJ2-7 TRBV4-3 - - CASSQEVRTEQYF TGCGCCAGCAGCCAAGAAGTAAGGACAGAGCAGTACTTC
TRBJ2-3 TRBV7-8 TRBD1 - CASSLAGQGSDTQYF TGTGCCAGCAGCTTAGCCGGACAGGGGTCAGATACACAGTATTTT
TRBJ2-7 TRBV11-2 - - CASSLDRQPTYEQYF TGTGCCAGCAGCTTAGATCGACAGCCCACCTACGAGCAGTACTTC
TRBJ2-7 TRBV28 - - CASSLYAGNREQYF TGTGCCAGCAGTTTATACGCGGGGAACCGCGAGCAGTACTTC
TRBJ2-5 TRBV15 TRBD1 - CATSTTSRDREKSGETQYF TGTGCCACCAGCACTACATCACGGGACAGGGAGAAATCGGGTGAGACCCAGTACTTC
TRBJ1-2 TRBV6-2/TRBV6-3 - - CASSLEGNYGYTF TGTGCCAGCAGTTTGGAGGGGAACTATGGCTACACCTTC
TRBJ2-2 TRBV7-8 - once CASSWGGGTGELFF TGTGCCAGCAGCTGGGGCGGAGGGACCGGGGAGCTGTTTTTT
TRBJ2-2 TRBV2 TRBD1 - CASSDRGRLGPGELFF TGTGCCAGCAGCGACAGGGGGCGTTTAGGACCCGGGGAGCTGTTTTTT
TRBJ1-5 TRBV6-1 - - CASSERFSNQPQHF TGTGCCAGCAGTGAGCGGTTCAGCAATCAGCCCCAGCATTTT
TRBJ2-3 TRBV5-1 - - CASSLGQGADTQYF TGCGCCAGCAGCTTGGGTCAGGGTGCAGATACGCAGTATTTT
TRBJ1-3 TRBV5-6 - - CASSFGQRNTIYF TGTGCCAGCAGCTTCGGCCAGCGAAACACCATATATTTT
TRBJ1-4 TRBV6-6 - - CASSPSPVRPATNEKLFF TGTGCCAGCAGTCCTTCCCCCGTGCGTCCGGCAACTAATGAAAAACTGTTTTTT
TRBJ2-1 TRBV24-1 - - CATSDPSYVSNEQFF TGTGCCACCAGTGACCCCTCCTACGTGTCGAATGAGCAGTTCTTC
TRBJ1-6 TRBV11-3 - - CASSFYSTDSPLHF TGTGCCAGCAGCTTTTATAGTACCGACTCACCCCTCCACTTT
TRBJ1-2 TRBV15 - - CATSSGTRATYGYTF TGTGCCACCAGCAGTGGGACCCGGGCGACCTATGGCTACACCTTC
TRBJ2-2 TRBV7-3 - once CASSLLADRRNTGELFF TGTGCCAGCAGCTTATTAGCGGACAGGAGGAACACCGGGGAGCTGTTTTTT
TRBJ1-4 TRBV9 - - CASSVADGNEKLFF TGTGCCAGCAGCGTAGCGGACGGTAATGAAAAACTGTTTTTT
TRBJ1-5 TRBV2 TRBD1 - CASTTGGYNQPQHF TGTGCCAGCACCACAGGGGGCTACAATCAGCCCCAGCATTTT
TRBJ1-6 TRBV25-1 - - CASSESLTKSSYSPLHF TGTGCCAGCAGTGAATCGTTAACGAAAAGTAGTTACTCACCCCTCCACTTT
TRBJ1-5 TRBV21-1 - - CASIQGWGANQPQHF TGTGCCAGCATTCAGGGTTGGGGAGCAAATCAGCCCCAGCATTTT
TRBJ1-1 TRBV7-3 - - CASSPGPNTEAFF TGTGCCAGCAGCCCTGGACCGAACACTGAAGCTTTCTTT
TRBJ1-2 TRBV7-3 - - CASSPSPGRYGYTF TGTGCCAGCAGCCCAAGCCCGGGCAGATATGGCTACACCTTC
TRBJ1-3 TRBV18 TRBD1 - CASSPSDRAGNTIYF TGTGCCAGCTCACCCTCCGACAGGGCAGGAAACACCATATATTTT
TRBJ1-6 TRBV30 - - CAWSVGAFFHF TGTGCCTGGAGTGTGGGGGCATTCTTCCACTTT
TRBJ1-2 TRBV23-1 TRBD1 - CASSQSLRDRAFYGYTF TGCGCCAGCAGTCAATCCTTGAGGGACAGGGCCTTCTATGGCTACACCTTC
TRBJ1-1 TRBV6-5 - once CASSRTQNTEAFF TGTGCCAGCAGTCGGACACAGAACACTGAAGCTTTCTTT
TRBJ1-1 TRBV19 - - CASSIIAGSYPQAFF TGTGCCAGTAGTATAATAGCAGGGTCCTACCCGCAAGCTTTCTTT
TRBJ2-1 TRBV11-3 TRBD2 - CASSPGGSSSYNEQFF TGTGCCAGCAGCCCGGGGGGGTCGAGCTCCTACAATGAGCAGTTCTTC
TRBJ1-1 TRBV6-4 - - CASSEFGGMNTEAFF TGTGCCAGCAGTGAGTTTGGGGGCATGAACACTGAAGCTTTCTTT
TRBJ1-6 TRBV14 - - CASSQVQGVDSPLHF TGTGCCAGCAGCCAGGTCCAGGGTGTTGATTCACCCCTCCACTTT